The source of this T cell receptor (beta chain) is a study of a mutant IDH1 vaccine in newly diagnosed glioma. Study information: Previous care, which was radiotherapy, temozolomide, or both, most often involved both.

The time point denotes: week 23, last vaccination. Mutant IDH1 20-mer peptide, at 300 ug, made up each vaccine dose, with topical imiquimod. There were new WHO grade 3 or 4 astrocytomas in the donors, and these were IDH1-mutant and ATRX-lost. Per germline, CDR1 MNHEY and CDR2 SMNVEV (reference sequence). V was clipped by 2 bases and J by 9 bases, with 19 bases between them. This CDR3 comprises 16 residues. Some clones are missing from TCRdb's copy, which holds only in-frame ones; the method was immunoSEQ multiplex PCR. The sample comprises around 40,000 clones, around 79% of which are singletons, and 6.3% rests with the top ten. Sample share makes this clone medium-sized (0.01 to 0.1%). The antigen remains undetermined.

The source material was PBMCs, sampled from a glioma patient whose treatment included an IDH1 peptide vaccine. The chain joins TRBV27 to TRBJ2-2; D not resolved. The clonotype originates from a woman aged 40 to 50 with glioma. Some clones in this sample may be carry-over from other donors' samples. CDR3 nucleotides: TGTGCCAGCAGTTTAACCCTCTCCTTGAGTACCCGGGAGCTGTTTTTT. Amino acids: CASSLTLSLSTRELFF.